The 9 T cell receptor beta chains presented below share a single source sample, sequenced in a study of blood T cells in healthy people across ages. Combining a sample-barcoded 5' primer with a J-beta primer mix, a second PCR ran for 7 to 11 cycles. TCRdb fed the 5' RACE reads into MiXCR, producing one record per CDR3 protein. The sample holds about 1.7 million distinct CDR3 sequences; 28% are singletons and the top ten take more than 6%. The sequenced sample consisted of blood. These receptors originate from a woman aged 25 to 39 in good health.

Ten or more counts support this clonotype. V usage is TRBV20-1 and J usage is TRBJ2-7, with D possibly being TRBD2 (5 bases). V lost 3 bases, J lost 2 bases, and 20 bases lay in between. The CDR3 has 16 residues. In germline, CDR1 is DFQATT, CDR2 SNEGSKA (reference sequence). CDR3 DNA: TGCAGTGCTAGGGCCCCTAGGAGGAGGCCGCCCTACGAGCAGTACTTC. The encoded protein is CSARAPRRRPPYEQYF.

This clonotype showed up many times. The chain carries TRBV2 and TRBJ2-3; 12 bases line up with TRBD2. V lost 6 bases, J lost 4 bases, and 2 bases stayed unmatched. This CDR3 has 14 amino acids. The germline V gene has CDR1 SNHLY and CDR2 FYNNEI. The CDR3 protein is CASRLAGGPDTQYF. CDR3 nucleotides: TGTGCCAGCAGGCTAGCGGGGGGGCCAGATACGCAGTATTTT.

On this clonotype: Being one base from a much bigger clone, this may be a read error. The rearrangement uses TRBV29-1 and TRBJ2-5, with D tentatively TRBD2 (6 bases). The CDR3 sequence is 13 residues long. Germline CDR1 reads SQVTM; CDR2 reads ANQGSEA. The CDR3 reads CSHQEAPRETRYF. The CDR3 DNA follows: TGCAGTCACCAGGAAGCCCCCCGGGAGACCCGGTACTTC.

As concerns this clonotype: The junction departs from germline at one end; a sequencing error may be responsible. CDR3 DNA: TGTGCCAGTAGCTTAAAGCCGCTAGCTAGCGATGAGCAGTTCTTC. Amino acid sequence: CASSLKPLASDEQFF. The chain employs TRBV7-8 and TRBJ2-1; D might be TRBD2 (6 bases). Germline V lookup: CDR1 SGHVS, CDR2 FQNEAQ. The CDR3 has 15 residues. Using reference TRBV7-8 and TRBJ2-1 for the parts outside the CDR3, the full variable domain is GAGVSQSPRYKVAKRGQDVALRCDPISGHVSLFWYQQALGQGPEFLTYFQNEAQLDKSGLPSDRFFAERPEGSVSTLKIQRTQQEDSAVYLCASSLKPLASDEQFFGPGTRLTVL.

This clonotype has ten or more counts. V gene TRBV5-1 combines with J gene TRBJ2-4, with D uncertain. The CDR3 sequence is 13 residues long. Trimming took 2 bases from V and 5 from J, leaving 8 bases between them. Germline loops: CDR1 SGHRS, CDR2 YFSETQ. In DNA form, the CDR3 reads TGCGCCAGCAGCTTAACTTCAGAAAACATTCAGTACTTC. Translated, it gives CASSLTSENIQYF. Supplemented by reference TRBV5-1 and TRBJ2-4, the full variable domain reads KAGVTQTPRYLIKTRGQQVTLSCSPISGHRSVSWYQQTPGQGLQFLFEYFSETQRNKGNFPGRFSGRQFSNSRSEMNVSTLELGDSALYLCASSLTSENIQYFGAGTRLSVL.

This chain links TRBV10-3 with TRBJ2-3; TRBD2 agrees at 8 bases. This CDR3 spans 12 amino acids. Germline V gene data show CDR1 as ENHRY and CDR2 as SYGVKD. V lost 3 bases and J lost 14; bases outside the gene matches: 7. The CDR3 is CAISEFLAGLYF. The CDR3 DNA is TGTGCCATCAGTGAATTCCTAGCGGGCTTGTATTTT.

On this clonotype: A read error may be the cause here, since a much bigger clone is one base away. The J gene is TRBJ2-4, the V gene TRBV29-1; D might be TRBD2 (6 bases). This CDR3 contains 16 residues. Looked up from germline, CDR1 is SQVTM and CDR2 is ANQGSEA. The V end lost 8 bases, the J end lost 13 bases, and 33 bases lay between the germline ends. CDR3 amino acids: CSLILSSAASYNEQYF. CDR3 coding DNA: TGCAGCCTTATCCTCTCTAGCGCTGCTTCCTACAATGAGCAGTACTTC.

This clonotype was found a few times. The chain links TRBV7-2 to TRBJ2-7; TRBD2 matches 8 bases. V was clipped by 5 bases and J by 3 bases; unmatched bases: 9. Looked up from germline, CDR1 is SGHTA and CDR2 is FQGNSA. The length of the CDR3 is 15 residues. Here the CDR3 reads CASSPITSGLYEQYF. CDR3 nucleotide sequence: TGTGCCAGCAGCCCGATTACTAGCGGCCTCTACGAGCAGTACTTC.

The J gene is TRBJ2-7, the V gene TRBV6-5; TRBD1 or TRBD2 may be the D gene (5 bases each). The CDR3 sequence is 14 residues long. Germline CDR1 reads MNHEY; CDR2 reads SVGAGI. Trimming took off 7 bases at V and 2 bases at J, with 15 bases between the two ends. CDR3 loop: CASNWGFSPYEQYF. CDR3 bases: TGTGCCAGCAATTGGGGGTTCAGCCCCTACGAGCAGTACTTC.